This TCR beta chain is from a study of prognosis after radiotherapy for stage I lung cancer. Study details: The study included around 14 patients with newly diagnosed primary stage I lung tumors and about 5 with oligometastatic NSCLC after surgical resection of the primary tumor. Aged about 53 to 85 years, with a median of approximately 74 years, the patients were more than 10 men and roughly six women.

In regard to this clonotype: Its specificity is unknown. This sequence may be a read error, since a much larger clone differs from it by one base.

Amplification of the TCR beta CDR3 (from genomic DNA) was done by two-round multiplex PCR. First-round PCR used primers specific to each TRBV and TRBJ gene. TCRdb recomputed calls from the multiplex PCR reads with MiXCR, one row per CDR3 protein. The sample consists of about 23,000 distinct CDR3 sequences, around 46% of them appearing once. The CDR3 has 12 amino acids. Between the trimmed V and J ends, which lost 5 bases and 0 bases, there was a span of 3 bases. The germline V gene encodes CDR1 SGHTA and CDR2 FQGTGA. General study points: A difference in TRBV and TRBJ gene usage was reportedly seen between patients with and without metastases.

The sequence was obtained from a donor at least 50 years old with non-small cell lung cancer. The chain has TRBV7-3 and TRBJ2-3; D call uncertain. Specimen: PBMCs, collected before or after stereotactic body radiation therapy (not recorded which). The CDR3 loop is CASSPSTDTQYF. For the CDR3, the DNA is TGTGCCAGCAGCCCTAGCACAGATACGCAGTATTTT.